This T cell receptor beta chain was recorded in a study of cytomegalovirus exposure and HLA in healthy donors. Study-level findings and limits: Upon later analysis, HLA-associated TCR beta chains proved more clonally expanded than other, equally common chains. Reportedly, HLA-A and HLA-B alleles of most subjects were accurately predicted from TCR beta.

PCR was performed using 60 Vbeta and 13 Jbeta primers. This table comes from immunoSEQ multiplex PCR, and its TCRdb copy is limited to in-frame clones, with some not included. The sample holds tens of thousands of clones, over 60% seen once. In germline, CDR1 is SGHVS, CDR2 FQNEAQ. V lost 5 bases and J lost 6; bases outside the gene matches: 7. There are 16 residues in the CDR3. Concerning this clone itself: The antigen remains undetermined.

This receptor was obtained from a man younger than 45 in good health and CMV-seronegative. The sample was PBMCs. The chain recombines TRBV7-8 with TRBJ1-6; TRBD1 agrees at 10 bases. The CDR3 reads CASSLTGGLVNSPLHF. For the CDR3, the DNA is TGTGCCAGCAGCCTGACAGGGGGCCTCGTTAATTCACCCCTCCACTTT.